The rows below give T cell receptor beta chains drawn from one sample of a study of blood T cells in healthy people across ages. One entry per CDR3 protein, called by TCRdb with MiXCR from the 5' RACE reads. In the table there are under 1,100,000 distinct CDR3 sequences, around 27% of which are singletons. This sample also appeared in a second study, on T cells of mothers and their children.

The sample taken for sequencing was blood. These TCRs come from a girl aged 2 to 9 in good health. Both conserved end residues are part of each CDR3. Fields, in order: J gene, V gene, clone size, D gene, CDR3 DNA, CDR3 protein. A D gene is named only where the DNA matches it firmly. Clone sizes are given selectively: once, few, many, or a class where the clone is expanded.

j_call: TRBJ1-1; v_call: TRBV13; clone_size: few; d_call: TRBD1; cdr3_nt: TGTGCCAGCAGCTATTATACAGGGGACACTGAAGCTTTCTTT; cdr3_aa: CASSYYTGDTEAFF
j_call: TRBJ2-3; v_call: TRBV10-1; clone_size: NA; d_call: NA; cdr3_nt: TGCGCCAGCAGTGATGTGTTCTCAAGCACAGATACGCAGTATTTT; cdr3_aa: CASSDVFSSTDTQYF
j_call: TRBJ2-7; v_call: TRBV20-1; clone_size: NA; d_call: NA; cdr3_nt: TGCAGTGCCCGGTCAGGGATGAACTACGAGCAGTACTTC; cdr3_aa: CSARSGMNYEQYF
j_call: TRBJ2-1; v_call: TRBV24-1; clone_size: few; d_call: NA; cdr3_nt: TGTGCCACCAGGGGGGTGGTTTGGGATGAGCAGTTCTTC; cdr3_aa: CATRGVVWDEQFF
j_call: TRBJ2-5; v_call: TRBV29-1; clone_size: NA; d_call: TRBD2; cdr3_nt: TGCAGCGTTGAACTAGCGGGGGGGCCCCAGACCCAGTACTTC; cdr3_aa: CSVELAGGPQTQYF
j_call: TRBJ2-1; v_call: TRBV20-1; clone_size: NA; d_call: NA; cdr3_nt: TGCAGTGCTACTTTCAATCCGGGATCCCCTCGCTTC; cdr3_aa: CSATFNPGSPRF
j_call: TRBJ1-2; v_call: TRBV9; clone_size: NA; d_call: NA; cdr3_nt: TGTGCCAGCAGCGGCAGTTGGGGGAATGGCTACACCTTC; cdr3_aa: CASSGSWGNGYTF
j_call: TRBJ2-3; v_call: TRBV6-6; clone_size: NA; d_call: TRBD2; cdr3_nt: TGTGCCAGCAGTTACGGGGGGGCAGATACGCAGTATTTT; cdr3_aa: CASSYGGADTQYF
j_call: TRBJ2-1; v_call: TRBV19; clone_size: NA; d_call: NA; cdr3_nt: TGTGCCAGTAGTGTTGATGGGGGGCCCTCCTACAATGAGCAGTTCTTC; cdr3_aa: CASSVDGGPSYNEQFF
j_call: TRBJ1-4; v_call: TRBV4-1; clone_size: few; d_call: TRBD1; cdr3_nt: TGCGCCAGCAGCCAAGAGGGGACAGGGCCCGAAAAACTGTTTTTT; cdr3_aa: CASSQEGTGPEKLFF
j_call: TRBJ2-7; v_call: TRBV29-1; clone_size: few; d_call: TRBD1; cdr3_nt: TGCAGCGTTGCCCATACAGGGGGCGGGTACGAGCAGTACTTC; cdr3_aa: CSVAHTGGGYEQYF
j_call: TRBJ2-3; v_call: TRBV29-1; clone_size: few; d_call: TRBD2; cdr3_nt: TGCAGCGTTGGGGGACTAGCGGGAGCAGATACGCAGTATTTT; cdr3_aa: CSVGGLAGADTQYF
j_call: TRBJ2-7; v_call: TRBV7-3; clone_size: few; d_call: TRBD2; cdr3_nt: TGTGCCAGCAGCTCAGCGGGAGTTGGCTACGAGCAGTACTTC; cdr3_aa: CASSSAGVGYEQYF
j_call: TRBJ1-3; v_call: TRBV6-5; clone_size: few; d_call: NA; cdr3_nt: TGTGCCACCAAGACGACAGGAAACACCATATATTTT; cdr3_aa: CATKTTGNTIYF
j_call: TRBJ2-5; v_call: TRBV20-1; clone_size: few; d_call: NA; cdr3_nt: TGCAGCGCAAATTGGCAGCTCCAAGAGACCCAGTACTTC; cdr3_aa: CSANWQLQETQYF
j_call: TRBJ2-1; v_call: TRBV3-1; clone_size: few; d_call: NA; cdr3_nt: TGTGCCAGCAGCCAAAGTGTAAGGTGGGGGAATGAGCAGTTCTTC; cdr3_aa: CASSQSVRWGNEQFF
j_call: TRBJ2-1; v_call: TRBV28; clone_size: few; d_call: NA; cdr3_nt: TGTGCCAGCAGCCTAACCCCTGAGGGGGGGCAGTTCTTC; cdr3_aa: CASSLTPEGGQFF
j_call: TRBJ2-5; v_call: TRBV9; clone_size: few; d_call: TRBD1; cdr3_nt: TGTGCCAGCAGCGCCGGGACAGGGATAGAGACCCAGTACTTC; cdr3_aa: CASSAGTGIETQYF
j_call: TRBJ1-1; v_call: TRBV29-1; clone_size: NA; d_call: NA; cdr3_nt: TGCAGCCTCTCAAGGGGATACTCAAACACTGAAGCTTTCTTT; cdr3_aa: CSLSRGYSNTEAFF
j_call: TRBJ2-5; v_call: TRBV6-6; clone_size: NA; d_call: TRBD2; cdr3_nt: TGTGCCACTCGGGGGGAAGGGCGAGAGACCCAGTACTTC; cdr3_aa: CATRGEGRETQYF
j_call: TRBJ2-5; v_call: TRBV4-2; clone_size: NA; d_call: TRBD1; cdr3_nt: TGTGCCAGCAGCTCCGACAGGGGGGGGACCCAGTACTTC; cdr3_aa: CASSSDRGGTQYF
j_call: TRBJ1-5; v_call: TRBV19; clone_size: few; d_call: NA; cdr3_nt: TGTGCCAGTAGTACTCTAGGGTCCAATCAGCCCCAGCATTTT; cdr3_aa: CASSTLGSNQPQHF
j_call: TRBJ2-7; v_call: TRBV12-3/TRBV12-4; clone_size: few; d_call: TRBD1; cdr3_nt: TGTGCCAGCAGTGACCCGGGACAGGGCCACGAGCAGTACTTC; cdr3_aa: CASSDPGQGHEQYF
j_call: TRBJ2-5; v_call: TRBV28; clone_size: NA; d_call: NA; cdr3_nt: TGTGCCACTGGGGGGGGCGGATCCTCGTACCAAGAGACCCAGTACTTC; cdr3_aa: CATGGGGSSYQETQYF
j_call: TRBJ2-5; v_call: TRBV15; clone_size: few; d_call: TRBD2; cdr3_nt: TGTGCCACCAGAGGTGATAGCGGGTACCAAGGGACCCAGTACTTC; cdr3_aa: CATRGDSGYQGTQYF
j_call: TRBJ2-7; v_call: TRBV7-6; clone_size: few; d_call: NA; cdr3_nt: TGTGCCAGCAGCTTGCAGGAAGGGAGCTCCTACGAGCAGTACTTC; cdr3_aa: CASSLQEGSSYEQYF
j_call: TRBJ2-1; v_call: TRBV5-5; clone_size: once; d_call: TRBD1; cdr3_nt: TGTGCCAGCAGCAAAGGACAGGAGCAGGCGGGCAATGAGCAGTTCTTC; cdr3_aa: CASSKGQEQAGNEQFF
j_call: TRBJ2-1; v_call: TRBV5-1; clone_size: NA; d_call: NA; cdr3_nt: TGCGCCAGCAGCTTGGCCCGGCTAGCGTATCACAATGAGCAGTTCTTC; cdr3_aa: CASSLARLAYHNEQFF
j_call: TRBJ1-2; v_call: TRBV6-6; clone_size: few; d_call: NA; cdr3_nt: TGTGCCAGCAGTTACCCCCAGGGGCCATTTAACTATGGCTACACCTTC; cdr3_aa: CASSYPQGPFNYGYTF
j_call: TRBJ2-1; v_call: TRBV20-1; clone_size: NA; d_call: TRBD2; cdr3_nt: TGCAGTGCTAGAGATCCCCTAGCGGGAGTTTCGGTTTTACTCGATGAGCAGTTCTTC; cdr3_aa: CSARDPLAGVSVLLDEQFF
j_call: TRBJ1-5; v_call: TRBV20-1; clone_size: NA; d_call: NA; cdr3_nt: TGCAGTGCTAGTCCAAGGGATGGAGGGCCCCAGCATTTT; cdr3_aa: CSASPRDGGPQHF
j_call: TRBJ2-6; v_call: TRBV27; clone_size: NA; d_call: TRBD1; cdr3_nt: TGTGCCAGCAGTTTAATTCAGACAGGGGCCGGGGCCAACGTCCTGACTTTC; cdr3_aa: CASSLIQTGAGANVLTF
j_call: TRBJ2-1; v_call: TRBV7-2; clone_size: few; d_call: NA; cdr3_nt: TGTGCCAGCAGCCCATTGGTGGACAGCAACAATGAGCAGTTCTTC; cdr3_aa: CASSPLVDSNNEQFF